This T cell receptor beta chain was profiled in a study of cytomegalovirus exposure and HLA in healthy donors. It was healthy bone marrow donors who served as donors. CDR1 is SGHTA and CDR2 is FQGTGA in the germline V gene. This CDR3 is 16 amino acids long. Trimming took off 1 base at V and 0 bases at J, with 10 bases between the two ends. With 60 Vbeta and 13 Jbeta primers, the PCR was carried out. Sequenced by immunoSEQ multiplex PCR; TCRdb stores in-frame clones only, minus some. The top ten hold 6% to 7.5% of the sample, which has about 150,000 clones, 80% seen once. The study, taken as a whole, reports: Sequence variants that were highly shared formed a cluster that was likely a sequencing artifact.

About this clone: Antigen: not known.

Sequencing used PBMCs. The clonotype originates from a man aged 30-40 years in good health and CMV-seropositive. The gene calls are TRBV7-3 and TRBJ2-1; tentatively, D is TRBD1 (6 bases). The CDR3 is CASSLIRRGSYNEQFF. The CDR3 DNA is TGTGCCAGCAGCTTAATCCGCAGGGGCTCCTACAATGAGCAGTTCTTC.